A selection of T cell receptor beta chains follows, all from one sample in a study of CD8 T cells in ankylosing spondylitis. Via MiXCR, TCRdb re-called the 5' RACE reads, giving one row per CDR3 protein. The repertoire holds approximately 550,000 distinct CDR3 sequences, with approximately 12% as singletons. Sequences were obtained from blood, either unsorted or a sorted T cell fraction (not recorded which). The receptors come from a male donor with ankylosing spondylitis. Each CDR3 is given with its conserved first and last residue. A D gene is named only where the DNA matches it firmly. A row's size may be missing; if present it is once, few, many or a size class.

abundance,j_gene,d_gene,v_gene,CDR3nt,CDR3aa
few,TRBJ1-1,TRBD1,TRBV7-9,TGTGCCAGCAGCCCGGGGACAGGGGGAACCTCGGACACTGAAGCTTTCTTT,CASSPGTGGTSDTEAFF
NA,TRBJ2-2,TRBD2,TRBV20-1,TGCAGTGCCAGGACTAGCGGGACCACCGGGGAGCTGTTTTTT,CSARTSGTTGELFF
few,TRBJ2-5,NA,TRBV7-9,TGTGCCAGCAGCTCCCCCGGGCTGGAGACCCTGTACTTC,CASSSPGLETLYF
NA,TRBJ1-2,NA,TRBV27,TGTGCCAGCAGTTTAAGGGGGGCCTATGGCTACACCTTC,CASSLRGAYGYTF
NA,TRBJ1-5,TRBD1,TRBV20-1,TGCAGTGCTAGTAAGTGGTCACAGGGGGCCAGTCAGCCCCAGCATTTT,CSASKWSQGASQPQHF
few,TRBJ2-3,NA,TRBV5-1,TGCGCCAGCAGCTGGGGCCTACTAGCCGATACGCAGTATTTT,CASSWGLLADTQYF
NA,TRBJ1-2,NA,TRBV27,TGTGCCAGCAGTTCCACTCGCGCACCAGGGTACGCTCTTGGCTACACCTTC,CASSSTRAPGYALGYTF
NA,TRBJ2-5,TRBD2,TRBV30,TGTGCCTGGTCGCGGGGGCAAGAGACCCAGTACTTC,CAWSRGQETQYF
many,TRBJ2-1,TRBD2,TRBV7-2,TGTGCCAGCAGCTTGGGGACTAGCAGCCGGAATGAGCAGTTCTTC,CASSLGTSSRNEQFF
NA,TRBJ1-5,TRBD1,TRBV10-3,TGTGCCATCAGTAGGGACAGTTCTAGCAATCAGCCCCAGCATTTT,CAISRDSSSNQPQHF
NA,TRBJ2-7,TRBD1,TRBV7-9,TGTGCCAGCAGCTTAGCCATGACAGGGGGGGACGAGCAGTACTTC,CASSLAMTGGDEQYF
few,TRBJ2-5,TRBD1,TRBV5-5,TGTGCCAGCAGCTCGGGACAGTGGGACGGGACCCAGTACTTC,CASSSGQWDGTQYF
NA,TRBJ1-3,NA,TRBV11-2,TGTGCCAGCAGCTTCGGCGGGAGCCCTACTGCCTCTGGAAACACCATATATTTT,CASSFGGSPTASGNTIYF
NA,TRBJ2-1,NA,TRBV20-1,TGCAGTGCTAGTCTTGGGCCCTCCTACAATGAGCAGTTCTTC,CSASLGPSYNEQFF
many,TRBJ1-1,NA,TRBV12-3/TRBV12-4,TGTGCCAGCAGGTCTGGATTCGGAGGCCTGAACACTGAAGCTTTCTTT,CASRSGFGGLNTEAFF
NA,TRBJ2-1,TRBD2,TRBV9,TGTGCCAGCAGCGTAGGCGGCGGGAGCGAGCGTGAGCAGTTCTTC,CASSVGGGSEREQFF
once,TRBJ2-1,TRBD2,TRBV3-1,TGTGCCAGCAGTCATAGCGGGAGATTCAATGAGCAGTTCTTC,CASSHSGRFNEQFF
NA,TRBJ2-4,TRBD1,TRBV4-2,TGTGCCAGCGGACAGGGGACGGAAAACATTCAGTACTTC,CASGQGTENIQYF
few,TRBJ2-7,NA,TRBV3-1,TGTGCCAGCAGCCAAGAAGGAGGAGGCTCCCCCTACGAGCAGTACTTC,CASSQEGGGSPYEQYF
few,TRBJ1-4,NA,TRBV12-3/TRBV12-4,TGTGCCAGCAGAAAGGATGCAACTAATGAAAAACTGTTTTTT,CASRKDATNEKLFF
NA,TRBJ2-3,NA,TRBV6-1,TGTGCCAGCAGTGAAGTTAGCGGAAACCCCTACTCTAGCACAGATACGCAGTATTTT,CASSEVSGNPYSSTDTQYF
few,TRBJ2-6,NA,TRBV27,TGTGCCAGCAGTGTGGGACACGAAAGCTCTGGGGCCAACGTCCTGACTTTC,CASSVGHESSGANVLTF
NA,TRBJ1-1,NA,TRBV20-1,TGCAGTGCCCCGGCAGGGAATAGCTACACTGAAGCTTTCTTT,CSAPAGNSYTEAFF
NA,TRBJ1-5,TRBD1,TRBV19,TGTGCCAGTAGTACTGGACAGGGGGCTTGGAATCAGCCCCAGCATTTT,CASSTGQGAWNQPQHF
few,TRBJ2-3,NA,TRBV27,TGTGCCAGCAGTCGGGCGGATAGCACAGATACGCAGTATTTT,CASSRADSTDTQYF
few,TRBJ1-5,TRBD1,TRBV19,TGTGCCAGTAGCAATACCGGGACAGGGGGATTACAGCCCCAGCATTTT,CASSNTGTGGLQPQHF
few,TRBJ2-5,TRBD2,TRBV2,TGTGCCAGCATCGGGACTAGCGGGAGGGACAAGACCCAGTACTTC,CASIGTSGRDKTQYF
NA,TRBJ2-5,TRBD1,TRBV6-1,TGTGCCAGCAGTCCCTGGTATCCGGGACAGGGGGACCAAGAGACCCAGTACTTC,CASSPWYPGQGDQETQYF
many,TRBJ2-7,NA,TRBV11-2,TGTGCCAGCAGCTTTTCGGGCGGTAGCTCCTACGAGCAGTACTTC,CASSFSGGSSYEQYF
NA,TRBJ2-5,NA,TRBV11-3,TGTGCCAGCAGCTTAGCAGGGTCAGGGAAGACCCAGTACTTC,CASSLAGSGKTQYF
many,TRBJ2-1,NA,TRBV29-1,TGCAGCGTTGGGGGGGTCTCCTACAATGAGCAGTTCTTC,CSVGGVSYNEQFF
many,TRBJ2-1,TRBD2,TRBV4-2,TGTGCCAGCAGCCAAGATCGGGGTAGCGGGAGTCCCCACAATGAGCAGTTCTTC,CASSQDRGSGSPHNEQFF
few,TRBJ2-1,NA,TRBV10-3,TGTGCCATCAGTGAGTCAGGGGTCTACAATGAGCAGTTCTTC,CAISESGVYNEQFF
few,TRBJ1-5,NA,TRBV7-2,TGTGCCAGCAGCTTACCAGGCCGGGGTCAGCCCCAGCATTTT,CASSLPGRGQPQHF
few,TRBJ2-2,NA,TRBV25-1,TGTGCCAGCACCGAGGGACACGCGAACACCGGGGAGCTGTTTTTT,CASTEGHANTGELFF
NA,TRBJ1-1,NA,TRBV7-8,TGTGCCAGCAGCCTACACAGGGTGGGGACTGAAGCTTTCTTT,CASSLHRVGTEAFF
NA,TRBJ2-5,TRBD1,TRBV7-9,TGTGCCAGCAGCTCCTGGACAGGGGGAGAGACCCAGTACTTC,CASSSWTGGETQYF
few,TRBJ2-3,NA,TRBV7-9,TGTGCCAGCAACCCCACGCCGGGCGGTACAGATACGCAGTATTTT,CASNPTPGGTDTQYF
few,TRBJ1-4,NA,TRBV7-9,TGTGCCAGCAGCAATGGTGGGAAGGGCGAAAAACTGTTTTTT,CASSNGGKGEKLFF
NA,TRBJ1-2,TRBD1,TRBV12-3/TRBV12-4,TGTGCCAGCAGACTTTCCGACAGGGAGCATGGCTACACCTTC,CASRLSDREHGYTF
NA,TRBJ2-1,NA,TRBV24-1,TGTGCCACCAGTGTCGGTGCGCCATACAATGAGCAGTTCTTC,CATSVGAPYNEQFF
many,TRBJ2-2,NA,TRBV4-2,TGTGCCAGCAGCCAAGATCTTTGGGCCCCCGGGGAGCTGTTTTTT,CASSQDLWAPGELFF
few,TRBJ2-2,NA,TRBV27,TGTGCCAGTTCGGGCAGGGAGAACACCGGGGAGCTGTTTTTT,CASSGRENTGELFF
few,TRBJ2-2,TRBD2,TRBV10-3,TGTGCCATCAAACCAAACCTTAGCGGGAGACGAGGCGGGGAGCTGTTTTTT,CAIKPNLSGRRGGELFF
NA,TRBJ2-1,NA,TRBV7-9,TGTGCCAGCAGCTTAGCGCAGGGACGGGAGATCTTC,CASSLAQGREIF
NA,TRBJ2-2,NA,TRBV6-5,TGTGCCAGCAGTTACTCGGGCTCGCGCACCGGGGAGCTGTTTTTT,CASSYSGSRTGELFF
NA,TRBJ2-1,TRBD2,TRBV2,TGTGCCACCATAGTGTCTGGACTAGCGGACAATGAGCAGTTCTTC,CATIVSGLADNEQFF
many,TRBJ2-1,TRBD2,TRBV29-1,TGCAGCGCAACCTCCGGGGCGGGAGGGTACTCCTACAATGAGCAGTTCTTC,CSATSGAGGYSYNEQFF
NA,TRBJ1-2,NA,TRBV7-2,TGTGCCAGCACCCCGAACAGGGTAGATGGCTACACCTTC,CASTPNRVDGYTF
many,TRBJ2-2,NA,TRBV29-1,TGCAGCGTTGGACAGATGAACACCGGGGAGCTGTTTTTT,CSVGQMNTGELFF
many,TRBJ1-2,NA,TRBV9,TGTGCCAGCAGCGAGAGCCGGGAAAACTATGGCTACACCTTC,CASSESRENYGYTF
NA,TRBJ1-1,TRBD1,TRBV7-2,TGTGCCAGCAGCTACGACAGGGGAAGGACTGAAGCTTTCTTT,CASSYDRGRTEAFF
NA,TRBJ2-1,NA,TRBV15,TGTGCCACCAGCAGAGATTGGGGGGATGAGCAGTTCTTC,CATSRDWGDEQFF
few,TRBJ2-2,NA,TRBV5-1,TGCGCCAGCAGCTCGCTTATGGGCGGATCAGGCGGGGAGCTGTTTTTT,CASSSLMGGSGGELFF